This is a list of T cell receptor beta chains from one sample in a study of blood T cell repertoires in COVID-19. Some clones are missing from TCRdb's copy, which holds only in-frame ones; the method was immunoSEQ multiplex PCR. Among under 150,000 clones listed, around 84% were seen once. The sample was peripheral blood. The receptor source for this set is a man aged 40-55 years with acute or convalescent COVID-19. Each CDR3 is given with its conserved first and last residue. Fields, in order: clone size, J gene, D gene, V gene, CDR3 protein, CDR3 DNA. The D gene is left open where the match is weak. A row's size may be missing; if present it is once, few, many or a size class.

clone_size: once
j_call: TRBJ1-1
d_call: NA
v_call: TRBV19
cdr3_aa: CASNRELNTEAFF
cdr3_nt: TGTGCCAGTAACCGGGAGTTGAACACTGAAGCTTTCTTT

clone_size: once
j_call: TRBJ1-1
d_call: NA
v_call: TRBV19
cdr3_aa: CASTDNMNTEAFF
cdr3_nt: TGTGCCAGTACTGACAACATGAACACTGAAGCTTTCTTT

clone_size: NA
j_call: TRBJ2-1
d_call: TRBD2
v_call: TRBV11-2
cdr3_aa: CASSPLAGVLYNEQFF
cdr3_nt: TGTGCCAGCAGCCCCTTAGCGGGGGTCCTCTACAATGAGCAGTTCTTC

clone_size: NA
j_call: TRBJ2-3
d_call: TRBD2
v_call: TRBV2
cdr3_aa: CASWSGGVDTQYF
cdr3_nt: TGTGCCAGTTGGAGCGGGGGGGTCGATACGCAGTATTTT

clone_size: NA
j_call: TRBJ2-2
d_call: NA
v_call: TRBV10-3
cdr3_aa: CAISERGRNTGELFF
cdr3_nt: TGTGCCATCAGTGAACGGGGGAGGAACACCGGGGAGCTGTTTTTT

clone_size: few
j_call: TRBJ1-5
d_call: NA
v_call: TRBV6-6
cdr3_aa: CASRVSGDSNQPQHF
cdr3_nt: TGTGCCAGCAGGGTCTCAGGGGATAGCAATCAGCCCCAGCATTTT

clone_size: once
j_call: TRBJ2-3
d_call: NA
v_call: TRBV7-6
cdr3_aa: CASSLVENRGTDTQYF
cdr3_nt: TGTGCCAGCAGCTTAGTGGAGAACCGCGGTACAGATACGCAGTATTTT

clone_size: NA
j_call: TRBJ2-1
d_call: TRBD1
v_call: TRBV9
cdr3_aa: CASSVGQGVYNEQFF
cdr3_nt: TGTGCCAGCAGCGTAGGGCAGGGGGTCTACAATGAGCAGTTCTTC

clone_size: few
j_call: TRBJ2-3
d_call: NA
v_call: TRBV27
cdr3_aa: CASFSTRGARGSTDTQYF
cdr3_nt: TGTGCCAGCTTCTCCACTCGGGGGGCGCGCGGTAGCACAGATACGCAGTATTTT

clone_size: NA
j_call: TRBJ1-6
d_call: NA
v_call: TRBV2
cdr3_aa: CASSEATTGVNSPLHF
cdr3_nt: TGTGCCAGCAGTGAAGCCACTACGGGGGTTAATTCACCCCTCCACTTT

clone_size: NA
j_call: TRBJ2-7
d_call: TRBD1
v_call: TRBV6-5
cdr3_aa: CASRITGTGDYEQYF
cdr3_nt: TGTGCCAGCAGGATTACCGGGACAGGGGACTACGAGCAGTACTTC

clone_size: NA
j_call: TRBJ1-1
d_call: NA
v_call: TRBV2
cdr3_aa: CASSEDVRGDTEAFF
cdr3_nt: TGTGCCAGCAGTGAAGATGTGCGGGGGGACACTGAAGCTTTCTTT

clone_size: NA
j_call: TRBJ2-1
d_call: TRBD2
v_call: TRBV9
cdr3_aa: CASSAHSMTSGGNNEQFF
cdr3_nt: TGTGCCAGCAGCGCACACTCTATGACTAGCGGGGGGAACAATGAGCAGTTCTTC

clone_size: NA
j_call: TRBJ1-3
d_call: TRBD1
v_call: TRBV3-1/TRBV3-2
cdr3_aa: CASQGANTIYF
cdr3_nt: TGTGCCAGCCAGGGGGCGAACACCATATATTTT

clone_size: NA
j_call: TRBJ2-1
d_call: TRBD2
v_call: TRBV3-1/TRBV3-2
cdr3_aa: CASSHFSGGEQFF
cdr3_nt: TGTGCCAGCAGCCATTTTAGCGGGGGGGAGCAGTTCTTC

clone_size: NA
j_call: TRBJ2-3
d_call: TRBD2
v_call: TRBV30
cdr3_aa: CAWSPPGTSGGSQYF
cdr3_nt: TGTGCCTGGAGTCCACCCGGGACTAGCGGGGGGTCGCAGTATTTT

clone_size: NA
j_call: TRBJ1-2
d_call: TRBD1
v_call: TRBV30
cdr3_aa: CARSRQGSDGYTF
cdr3_nt: TGTGCCCGATCCCGACAGGGGAGTGATGGCTACACCTTC

clone_size: NA
j_call: TRBJ2-3
d_call: TRBD2
v_call: TRBV4-3
cdr3_aa: CASSQVLAGLMRDTQYF
cdr3_nt: TGCGCCAGCAGCCAAGTTCTAGCGGGGTTGATGAGAGATACGCAGTATTTT

clone_size: NA
j_call: TRBJ2-7
d_call: TRBD1
v_call: TRBV19
cdr3_aa: CASSGPGQGPYEQYF
cdr3_nt: TGTGCCAGTAGTGGCCCCGGACAGGGGCCATACGAGCAGTACTTC

clone_size: once
j_call: TRBJ1-2
d_call: TRBD1
v_call: TRBV7-2
cdr3_aa: CASSLAGTGDSGYTF
cdr3_nt: TGTGCCAGCAGCTTAGCGGGGACAGGGGATAGTGGCTACACCTTC

clone_size: NA
j_call: TRBJ1-5
d_call: TRBD1
v_call: TRBV19
cdr3_aa: CASSVRDREWSSNQPQHF
cdr3_nt: TGTGCCAGTAGTGTCCGGGACAGGGAATGGTCTAGCAATCAGCCCCAGCATTTT

clone_size: once
j_call: TRBJ1-2
d_call: NA
v_call: TRBV27
cdr3_aa: CASSADRFYGYTF
cdr3_nt: TGTGCCAGCAGTGCCGACAGGTTCTATGGCTACACCTTC

clone_size: NA
j_call: TRBJ1-5
d_call: NA
v_call: TRBV12-3/TRBV12-4
cdr3_aa: CASSFGPNQPQHF
cdr3_nt: TGTGCCAGCAGTTTTGGGCCCAATCAGCCCCAGCATTTT

clone_size: NA
j_call: TRBJ2-3
d_call: TRBD2
v_call: TRBV24-1
cdr3_aa: CATSPGEGWSTDTQYF
cdr3_nt: TGTGCCACCAGTCCTGGGGAGGGTTGGAGCACAGATACGCAGTATTTT

clone_size: NA
j_call: TRBJ2-3
d_call: NA
v_call: TRBV30
cdr3_aa: CAWSTGTRRSTDTQYF
cdr3_nt: TGTGCCTGGAGTACCGGGACTCGCCGTAGCACAGATACGCAGTATTTT

clone_size: NA
j_call: TRBJ1-3
d_call: NA
v_call: TRBV21-1
cdr3_aa: CASSKAGGGNTIYF
cdr3_nt: TGTGCCAGCAGCAAAGCGGGAGGAGGAAACACCATATATTTT

clone_size: NA
j_call: TRBJ1-1
d_call: NA
v_call: TRBV7-9
cdr3_aa: CASSSRGQKGMNTEAFF
cdr3_nt: TGTGCCAGCAGCTCACGTGGACAGAAAGGGATGAACACTGAAGCTTTCTTT

clone_size: once
j_call: TRBJ2-7
d_call: NA
v_call: TRBV11-2
cdr3_aa: CASSPLSLREQYF
cdr3_nt: TGTGCCAGCAGCCCCCTGTCCCTGCGGGAGCAGTACTTC

clone_size: NA
j_call: TRBJ1-2
d_call: TRBD1
v_call: TRBV19
cdr3_aa: CASSGTGASDYGYTF
cdr3_nt: TGTGCCAGTAGTGGGACAGGGGCCTCTGATTATGGCTACACCTTC

clone_size: NA
j_call: TRBJ2-1
d_call: TRBD1
v_call: TRBV29-1
cdr3_aa: CSVDIFTYRGEPPLISYNEQFF
cdr3_nt: TGCAGCGTTGATATCTTCACTTACAGGGGGGAACCCCCTCTAATCTCCTACAATGAGCAGTTCTTC

clone_size: NA
j_call: TRBJ2-3
d_call: NA
v_call: TRBV18
cdr3_aa: CATKPGADTQYF
cdr3_nt: TGTGCCACCAAACCAGGGGCAGATACGCAGTATTTT

clone_size: few
j_call: TRBJ1-6
d_call: NA
v_call: TRBV6-1
cdr3_aa: CASSEAGLNSPLHF
cdr3_nt: TGTGCCAGCAGTGAAGCGGGCCTAAATTCACCCCTCCACTTT

clone_size: NA
j_call: TRBJ2-3
d_call: TRBD2
v_call: TRBV29-1
cdr3_aa: CSVSQRGGPDTQYF
cdr3_nt: TGCAGCGTTTCTCAGCGGGGGGGCCCCGATACGCAGTATTTT

clone_size: NA
j_call: TRBJ1-6
d_call: TRBD1
v_call: TRBV7-2
cdr3_aa: CASSSKTGGNSPLHF
cdr3_nt: TGTGCCAGCAGCTCGAAGACAGGGGGGAATTCACCCCTCCACTTT

clone_size: once
j_call: TRBJ1-4
d_call: TRBD1
v_call: TRBV2
cdr3_aa: CAAGQGPEKLFF
cdr3_nt: TGTGCCGCGGGACAGGGACCCGAAAAACTGTTTTTT

clone_size: NA
j_call: TRBJ1-4
d_call: NA
v_call: TRBV25-1
cdr3_aa: CASSAWGEGDEKLFF
cdr3_nt: TGTGCCAGCAGTGCTTGGGGGGAGGGTGATGAAAAACTGTTTTTT

clone_size: NA
j_call: TRBJ2-1
d_call: TRBD2
v_call: TRBV11-2
cdr3_aa: CASSLEGLAGNKQFF
cdr3_nt: TGTGCCAGCAGCTTAGAAGGCCTAGCGGGGAACAAGCAGTTCTTC

clone_size: NA
j_call: TRBJ1-5
d_call: NA
v_call: TRBV6-5
cdr3_aa: CASSYPRTHSNQPQHF
cdr3_nt: TGTGCCAGCAGTTACCCCCGGACTCATAGCAATCAGCCCCAGCATTTT

clone_size: NA
j_call: TRBJ1-1
d_call: TRBD1
v_call: TRBV6-6
cdr3_aa: CASSYSGTGAEAFF
cdr3_nt: TGTGCCAGCAGTTATTCCGGGACAGGGGCTGAAGCTTTCTTT

clone_size: NA
j_call: TRBJ2-3
d_call: NA
v_call: TRBV7-2
cdr3_aa: CASSLQGAGGTDTQYF
cdr3_nt: TGTGCCAGCAGCTTACAGGGCGCCGGGGGTACAGATACGCAGTATTTT

clone_size: NA
j_call: TRBJ2-6
d_call: TRBD2
v_call: TRBV27
cdr3_aa: CASTPGTSGSGANVLTF
cdr3_nt: TGTGCCAGCACTCCCGGGACTAGCGGCTCTGGGGCCAACGTCCTGACTTTC

clone_size: NA
j_call: TRBJ2-5
d_call: TRBD2
v_call: TRBV29-1
cdr3_aa: CSVGSSGAQETQYF
cdr3_nt: TGCAGCGTTGGCTCCAGCGGGGCGCAAGAGACCCAGTACTTC

clone_size: once
j_call: TRBJ1-3
d_call: NA
v_call: TRBV23-1
cdr3_aa: CASRFAGLTGNTIYF
cdr3_nt: TGCGCCAGCAGGTTCGCGGGACTTACTGGAAACACCATATATTTT

clone_size: NA
j_call: TRBJ2-1
d_call: TRBD2
v_call: TRBV15
cdr3_aa: CATAAGAYNEQFF
cdr3_nt: TGTGCCACCGCGGCGGGGGCCTACAATGAGCAGTTCTTC

clone_size: NA
j_call: TRBJ1-1
d_call: TRBD1
v_call: TRBV5-1
cdr3_aa: CASSAGQGLIKTEAFF
cdr3_nt: TGCGCCAGCAGCGCCGGACAGGGCCTCATAAAAACTGAAGCTTTCTTT

clone_size: NA
j_call: TRBJ2-1
d_call: NA
v_call: TRBV4-1
cdr3_aa: CASSQDPGFPYNEQFF
cdr3_nt: TGCGCCAGCAGCCAAGATCCAGGATTCCCTTACAATGAGCAGTTCTTC

clone_size: NA
j_call: TRBJ2-1
d_call: TRBD1
v_call: TRBV4-1
cdr3_aa: CASSHPGQGVNEQFF
cdr3_nt: TGCGCCAGCAGCCATCCGGGACAGGGGGTCAATGAGCAGTTCTTC

clone_size: NA
j_call: TRBJ2-3
d_call: TRBD2
v_call: TRBV10-3
cdr3_aa: CAADRAGGLGDTQYF
cdr3_nt: TGTGCCGCAGATAGAGCGGGGGGGCTCGGAGATACGCAGTATTTT

clone_size: NA
j_call: TRBJ1-2
d_call: TRBD1
v_call: TRBV5-5
cdr3_aa: CASSWGDRDYGYTF
cdr3_nt: TGTGCCAGCAGCTGGGGGGACAGGGACTATGGCTACACCTTC

clone_size: NA
j_call: TRBJ2-7
d_call: TRBD2
v_call: TRBV7-9
cdr3_aa: CASSLSLAETYEQYF
cdr3_nt: TGTGCCAGCAGCTTATCCCTAGCGGAAACCTACGAGCAGTACTTC

clone_size: NA
j_call: TRBJ2-7
d_call: NA
v_call: TRBV13
cdr3_aa: CASSLTSGLASEQYF
cdr3_nt: TGTGCCAGCAGCTTAACTTCGGGGCTAGCGTCCGAGCAGTACTTC

clone_size: NA
j_call: TRBJ1-4
d_call: TRBD1
v_call: TRBV5-1
cdr3_aa: CASSVGQGIYEKLFF
cdr3_nt: TGCGCCAGCAGCGTCGGACAGGGGATCTATGAAAAACTGTTTTTT

clone_size: NA
j_call: TRBJ2-3
d_call: TRBD2
v_call: TRBV30
cdr3_aa: CAWKPGLAGDITDTQYF
cdr3_nt: TGTGCCTGGAAACCGGGACTAGCGGGGGATATCACAGATACGCAGTATTTT

clone_size: NA
j_call: TRBJ2-1
d_call: NA
v_call: TRBV3-1/TRBV3-2
cdr3_aa: CASSQTVEQFF
cdr3_nt: TGTGCCAGCAGCCAAACGGTTGAGCAGTTCTTC

clone_size: NA
j_call: TRBJ2-3
d_call: NA
v_call: TRBV20-1
cdr3_aa: CSASVVEDTQYF
cdr3_nt: TGCAGTGCTAGTGTGGTGGAGGATACGCAGTATTTT

clone_size: NA
j_call: TRBJ2-2
d_call: NA
v_call: TRBV7-9
cdr3_aa: CASSLLVSGELFF
cdr3_nt: TGTGCCAGCAGCTTACTAGTTTCCGGGGAGCTGTTTTTT

clone_size: few
j_call: TRBJ1-5
d_call: NA
v_call: TRBV19
cdr3_aa: CASSPYVTAGPNQPQHF
cdr3_nt: TGTGCCAGTAGCCCATACGTCACTGCAGGGCCTAATCAGCCCCAGCATTTT

clone_size: NA
j_call: TRBJ2-7
d_call: NA
v_call: TRBV6-5
cdr3_aa: CASSYSYHGSYEQYF
cdr3_nt: TGTGCCAGCAGTTACTCGTACCACGGGTCCTACGAGCAGTACTTC

clone_size: NA
j_call: TRBJ2-3
d_call: TRBD2
v_call: TRBV5-5
cdr3_aa: CASSLVLAGATDTQYF
cdr3_nt: TGTGCCAGCAGCTTGGTTCTAGCGGGGGCCACAGATACGCAGTATTTT